A single sample gave rise to the 11 T cell receptor beta chains below, sequenced in a study of OX40 agonist ivuxolimab in advanced cancers. TCRdb's copy holds only in-frame clones and misses some; the assay was immunoSEQ multiplex PCR. Of about 69,000 clones in the sample, about nine tenths were seen once. Material: CD4+ or CD8+ T cells sorted from blood, obtained in a trial of the OX40 agonist ivuxolimab. The receptors stem from an adult with an advanced solid tumor such as melanoma, head and neck, liver or kidney cancer.

The V call is TRBV28, the J call TRBJ1-2; 8 bases are a match to TRBD1. With 6 bases clipped from V and 4 bases from J, the junction kept 19 bases outside the gene matches. CDR3 size: 18 residues. CDR1 and CDR2 from the germline V gene are MDHEN and SYDVKM. CDR3 protein: CASSSGGTGNFYRYGYTF. The CDR3 DNA sequence: TGTGCCAGCAGCTCGGGGGGGACAGGAAACTTTTATCGCTATGGCTACACCTTC.

The genes are TRBV28 and TRBJ1-5; a weak D match, TRBD1 (6 bases). The germline CDR1 and CDR2 sequences are MDHEN and SYDVKM. Trimming took off 7 bases at V and 3 bases at J, with 22 bases between the two ends. The CDR3 sequence is 17 residues long. This CDR3 is CASTYSTSGAFNQPQHF. The CDR3 region has the DNA TGTGCCAGCACATATTCAACGTCGGGGGCTTTCAATCAGCCCCAGCATTTT.

This clone was detected only once. This chain connects TRBV19 to TRBJ2-5; the D is unclear. The end of the DNA aligns better with TRBJ2-7, so the J call may be wrong. Per germline, CDR1 LNHDA and CDR2 SQIVND (reference sequence). The CDR3 covers 14 residues. CDR3 coding DNA: TGTGCCAGTTCTAATTGGGCAGACTCCTACGAGCAGTACTTC. It codes for CASSNWADSYEQYF.

V gene TRBV5-1 combines with J gene TRBJ1-1; D is unclear. CDR1 SGHRS and CDR2 YFSETQ come from the germline V gene. The CDR3 is 12 residues long. Trimming removed 3 bases at V and 1 base at J, with 4 bases between. The CDR3 DNA reads TGCGCCAGCAGCTGGAAGAACACTGAAGCTTTCTTT. It is translated as CASSWKNTEAFF.

The chain employs TRBV25-1 and TRBJ2-5; maybe TRBD1 (6 bases). CDR3 size: 17 residues. V lost 2 bases and J 0 bases, leaving 16 bases between the germline ends. CDR1 is MGHDK, CDR2 SYGVNS, per germline. CDR3: CASSERPGHSYQETQYF. CDR3 bases: TGTGCCAGCAGTGAACGCCCGGGACATTCGTACCAAGAGACCCAGTACTTC.

The chain carries TRBV15 and TRBJ2-4; 13 nucleotides line up with TRBD2. The CDR3 extends over 20 amino acids. V was pared by 4 bases and J by 0 bases, with 12 bases of the junction left unmatched. Germline CDR1 LNHNV, CDR2 YYDKDF (reference sequence). The chain's CDR3 is CATSTRPGTSGTVAKNIQYF. The CDR3 DNA is TGTGCCACCAGCACCCGACCCGGGACTAGCGGGACGGTAGCCAAAAACATTCAGTACTTC.

DNA for the CDR3: TGCGCCAGCAGCCAAGATCGTCTACAGCCCCAGCATTTT. It codes for CASSQDRLQPQHF. The V and J genes are TRBV4-3 and TRBJ1-5; no clear D. From germline, CDR1 is LGHNA and CDR2 YSLEER. V lost 0 bases, J lost 7 bases, and 7 bases lay in between. The CDR3 contains 13 residues.

The chain links TRBV7-2 to TRBJ2-7, with a possible D match to TRBD1 (5 bases). Trimming shortened V by 7 bases and J by 13 bases, and 20 bases separated the two germline ends. The CDR3 has 12 residues. Germline loops: CDR1 SGHTA, CDR2 FQGNSA. CDR3 coding DNA: TGTGCCAGCACAGACAGTGACAACCGTCCCTACTTC. Translating it yields CASTDSDNRPYF.

The chain combines TRBV29-1 with TRBJ2-2; 12 nucleotides line up with TRBD1. Per germline, CDR1 SQVTM and CDR2 ANQGSEA. There are 13 residues in the CDR3. V trimming: 7 bases; J trimming: 6 bases; junction bases outside the gene matches: 3. CDR3 DNA sequence: TGCAGCGCGGGACAGGGGGCGGCCGGGGAGCTGTTTTTT. Its protein product is CSAGQGAAGELFF.

This clone has only one observation. This rearrangement joins TRBV5-1 to TRBJ2-5, with 10 positions matching TRBD2. V shed 4 bases, J shed 0 bases, and the junction held 3 bases outside the gene matches. The germline CDR1 and CDR2 sequences are SGHRS and YFSETQ. The CDR3 consists of 15 residues. The CDR3 spells CASSRGLAYQETQYF. The DNA for the CDR3 is TGCGCCAGCAGCCGGGGACTAGCGTACCAAGAGACCCAGTACTTC.

The V gene is TRBV18, the J gene TRBJ2-2; 9 bases agree with TRBD1. Germline trimming cut 5 bases from V and 5 bases from J; bases unmatched to any gene: 6. The CDR3 has 15 amino acids. Per germline, CDR1 KGHSH and CDR2 LQKENI. The CDR3: CASSFRDRATGELFF. CDR3 nucleotides: TGTGCCAGCTCATTCCGGGACAGGGCGACCGGGGAGCTGTTTTTT.